Listed below are T cell receptor beta chains from one sample, sequenced in a study of spatial heterogeneity in lung cancer. TCRdb processed the 5' RACE reads anew with MiXCR; each CDR3 protein has one entry. The sample lists about 78,000 distinct CDR3 sequences; around 7.3% were seen once. The sample was PBMCs, taken at surgery. Receptor source: a male donor with early-stage non-small cell lung cancer. CDR3s include the opening cysteine and the closing phenylalanine or tryptophan. A D gene is named only where the DNA matches it firmly. Expanded clones get a size class; other rows say once, few or many, or leave the size out.

v_call	d_call	clone_size	j_call	cdr3_nt	cdr3_aa
TRBV12-3/TRBV12-4	-	once	TRBJ1-4	TGTGCCAGCAGTTTGGCTCAGGGGAGGGAAAAACTGTTTTTT	CASSLAQGREKLFF
TRBV6-5	TRBD2	many	TRBJ2-3	TGTGCCAGCAGTTACTCCACTAGCGGGGGCGTGTATTTT	CASSYSTSGGVYF
TRBV7-9	-	few	TRBJ2-1	TGTGCCAGCAGCTTAGGAGGAGGACTACGAGGCAATGAGCAGTTCTTC	CASSLGGGLRGNEQFF
TRBV9	-	few	TRBJ2-2	TGTGCCAGCAGTCCTACCCAGGGGTCGGGGGAGCTGTTTTTT	CASSPTQGSGELFF
TRBV9	TRBD1	few	TRBJ2-5	TGTGCCAGCAGCCCGGGACAGATGGAGACCCAGTACTTC	CASSPGQMETQYF
TRBV3-1	-	many	TRBJ2-2	TGTGCCAGCAGCTGGCCGGACACCGGGGAGCTGTTTTTT	CASSWPDTGELFF
TRBV12-5	-	-	TRBJ1-1	TGTGCTAGTGGTTTGGTAATTAAGGGGATGAACACTGAAGCTTTCTTT	CASGLVIKGMNTEAFF
TRBV5-1	-	many	TRBJ2-3	TGCGCCAGCAGCTTAGCAGGGTACACAGATACGCAGTATTTT	CASSLAGYTDTQYF
TRBV29-1	-	many	TRBJ2-7	TGCAGCGTTGCCTTAACCTACGAGCAGTACTTC	CSVALTYEQYF
TRBV29-1	-	many	TRBJ1-1	TGCAGCGTGGGGACTCCCAGAGGCATGAACACTGAAGCTTTCTTT	CSVGTPRGMNTEAFF
TRBV20-1	TRBD1	-	TRBJ2-3	TGCAGTGCAAGGGACAGTAGCACAGATACGCAGTATTTT	CSARDSSTDTQYF
TRBV5-1	TRBD1	-	TRBJ2-3	TGCGCCAGCAGCAACCAGGGGGCGGATACGCAGTATTTT	CASSNQGADTQYF
TRBV10-1	TRBD2	-	TRBJ2-1	TGCGCCAGCAGTGTTGACGCGGGAGCCCAATACAATGAGCAGTTCTTC	CASSVDAGAQYNEQFF
TRBV12-3/TRBV12-4	-	many	TRBJ1-1	TGTGCCAGCAGTGCAAATTTAGTGGCCGAAGCTTTCTTT	CASSANLVAEAFF
TRBV20-1	-	-	TRBJ2-6	TGCAGTGCTCCCCCCGGGGTGGATGGGGCCAACGTCCTGACTTTC	CSAPPGVDGANVLTF
TRBV6-2/TRBV6-3	-	-	TRBJ1-1	TGTGCCAGCAACAATAACGGGGGGTACACTGAAGCTTTCTTT	CASNNNGGYTEAFF
TRBV4-1	TRBD1	many	TRBJ2-2	TGCGCCAGCAGTCACGGACAGGGGGCTATCGGGGAGCTGTTTTTT	CASSHGQGAIGELFF
TRBV29-1	-	many	TRBJ2-5	TGCAGCGTTACCACCGGGATGGATGCCCAGTACTTC	CSVTTGMDAQYF
TRBV12-3/TRBV12-4	-	many	TRBJ1-1	TGTGCCAGCGCCTCCGGGCTAATCGCTTTCTTT	CASASGLIAFF
TRBV6-5	TRBD1	few	TRBJ2-7	TGTGCCAGTTCCGGGACAGGCCCCTACGAGCAGTACTTC	CASSGTGPYEQYF
TRBV6-6	-	-	TRBJ1-1	TGTGCCAGCAGTTTCCAACAGGGCACTGAAGCTTTCTTT	CASSFQQGTEAFF
TRBV27	TRBD1	many	TRBJ2-7	TGTGCCAGCAGTCCCACGGACAGGGCCTACGAGCAGTACTTC	CASSPTDRAYEQYF
TRBV10-3	TRBD2	many	TRBJ2-7	TGTGCCATCAGTGGTCAGGGCGGGACTAACGAGCAGTACTTC	CAISGQGGTNEQYF
TRBV4-1	-	once	TRBJ1-1	TGCGCCAGCAGCCAAGAATACCCTCAGAACACTGAAGCTTTCTTT	CASSQEYPQNTEAFF
TRBV6-5	-	many	TRBJ2-1	TGTGCCAGCAGTTATGGAGGACACGAGCAGTTCTTC	CASSYGGHEQFF
TRBV5-6	-	-	TRBJ2-2	TGTGCCAGCAGCTTGTTCGGGGAGCTGTTTTTT	CASSLFGELFF
TRBV6-1	-	-	TRBJ1-6	TGTGCCAGCAGTGACCAACCCCTCGGAGTTTCACCCCTCCACTTT	CASSDQPLGVSPLHF
TRBV5-1	TRBD1	-	TRBJ2-1	TGCGCCAGCAGCTTGGCCGCAGGGGGCAATGAGCAGTTCTTC	CASSLAAGGNEQFF
TRBV4-3	-	many	TRBJ2-6	TGCGCCAGCAGCCAAGATCGGCGAGGGCAGGGGCTTTTCTCTGGGGCCAACGTCCTGACTTTC	CASSQDRRGQGLFSGANVLTF
TRBV27	TRBD1	many	TRBJ2-1	TGTGCCAGTATCGGGACAGGGGGCTTCTACAATGAGCAGTTCTTC	CASIGTGGFYNEQFF
TRBV5-4	TRBD2	many	TRBJ2-7	TGTGCCAGCAGTAGGGCTAGCGGGAGTGAGGAGCAGTACTTC	CASSRASGSEEQYF
TRBV20-1	-	many	TRBJ2-3	TGCAGTGCTACCCACCTTCAGGGGGGTAGCACAGATACGCAGTATTTT	CSATHLQGGSTDTQYF
TRBV20-1	-	few	TRBJ1-6	TGCAGTGCTAGACAGGGTTATAATTCACCCCTCCACTTT	CSARQGYNSPLHF
TRBV7-9	-	-	TRBJ2-5	TGTGCCAGCAGCTTAGGAGGGATCGGAAGGGAGACCCAGTACTTC	CASSLGGIGRETQYF
TRBV28	-	many	TRBJ1-2	TGTGCCAGCAGTTCGACAGCAAGGATCCATGGCTACACCTTC	CASSSTARIHGYTF
TRBV9	-	many	TRBJ1-4	TGTGCCAGCAGCCCTCATACAGGGAAACTCGGTGAAAAACTGTTTTTT	CASSPHTGKLGEKLFF
TRBV28	-	-	TRBJ1-1	TGTGCCAGCAGTCCACAGGACGGATCAAACACTGAAGCTTTCTTT	CASSPQDGSNTEAFF
TRBV4-1	TRBD1	many	TRBJ1-1	TGCGCCAGCAGCCAAGATCTGACAGGGGGACCTTTCTTT	CASSQDLTGGPFF
TRBV6-2/TRBV6-3	-	many	TRBJ1-1	TGTGCCAGCAGTCCGAGCACTGAAGCTTTCTTT	CASSPSTEAFF
TRBV5-5	-	many	TRBJ1-2	TGTGCCAGCAGCTTGGCCGCCAGGACCCCCGTGGATGGCTACACCTTC	CASSLAARTPVDGYTF
TRBV28	-	few	TRBJ1-6	TGTGCCAGCAATATCCCGGACTATAATTCACCCCTCCACTTT	CASNIPDYNSPLHF
TRBV29-1	-	few	TRBJ1-2	TGCAGCGTTGAAGAGTGGAGGGGGACCTATGGCTACACCTTC	CSVEEWRGTYGYTF
TRBV3-1	TRBD1	-	TRBJ2-3	TGTGCCAGCAGCCACGACTGGACAGGGGGCGGAGATACGCAGTATTTT	CASSHDWTGGGDTQYF
TRBV3-1	TRBD2	-	TRBJ2-3	TGTGCCAGCAGCCAAGATGCCCTAGCGGGAGGGAGGGTAGATACGCAGTATTTT	CASSQDALAGGRVDTQYF
TRBV19	TRBD2	-	TRBJ2-1	TGTGCCAGTAGTTCCCAGACTAGCGGGCTTTACAATGAGCAGTTCTTC	CASSSQTSGLYNEQFF
TRBV20-1	TRBD2	many	TRBJ2-7	TGCAGTGCTAGAGATCTACTAGCGAGCTCCTACGAGCAGTACTTC	CSARDLLASSYEQYF
TRBV19	-	-	TRBJ1-3	TGTGCCAGTAGTATTTCCGGGAGAGGAAACACCATATATTTT	CASSISGRGNTIYF
TRBV2	-	-	TRBJ2-7	TGTGCCAGCAGGGGGGACGGCGGATGGGAGCAGTACTTC	CASRGDGGWEQYF
TRBV28	-	-	TRBJ2-7	TGTGCCAGCAGTTTCCAGAACTACGAGCAGTACTTC	CASSFQNYEQYF
TRBV2	TRBD2	-	TRBJ2-1	TGTGCCAGCCACGGGCCCGGGAGGCAACACAATGAGCAGTTCTTC	CASHGPGRQHNEQFF